This T cell receptor beta chain came from a study of graft-versus-host responses after intestinal transplantation. Study details: Transplants given to recipients were multivisceral, liver-intestinal, or isolated intestinal. Recipients across the board were started on anti-thymocyte globulin induction, then kept on tacrolimus and steroids for about 3 years. Study results and caveats: Clonal ratios of graft-versus-host to host-versus-graft in allografts were high for patients exhibiting graft-donor T cell macrochimerism.

Comment on this clone: The antigen is unknown.

Data came from immunoSEQ multiplex PCR; TCRdb stores just in-frame clones and leaves some out. The sample includes under 55,000 clones, around 90% of them seen just once. The sequences come from PBMCs, collected 524 days after transplant. The receptor was isolated from a human patient who received an intestinal transplant, so some T cells may come from the graft donor.

The CDR3: CASSQSNQRVKGEQFF. The CDR3 DNA follows: TGCGCCAGCAGCCAATCCAACCAGCGGGTAAAGGGTGAGCAGTTCTTC. This sequence joins TRBV4-1 and TRBJ2-1; weak D call: TRBD2 (6 bases). Germline CDR1 reads MGHRA; CDR2 reads YSYEKL. The V end lost 2 bases, the J end lost 9 bases, and 20 bases lay between the germline ends. CDR3 length equals 16 residues.